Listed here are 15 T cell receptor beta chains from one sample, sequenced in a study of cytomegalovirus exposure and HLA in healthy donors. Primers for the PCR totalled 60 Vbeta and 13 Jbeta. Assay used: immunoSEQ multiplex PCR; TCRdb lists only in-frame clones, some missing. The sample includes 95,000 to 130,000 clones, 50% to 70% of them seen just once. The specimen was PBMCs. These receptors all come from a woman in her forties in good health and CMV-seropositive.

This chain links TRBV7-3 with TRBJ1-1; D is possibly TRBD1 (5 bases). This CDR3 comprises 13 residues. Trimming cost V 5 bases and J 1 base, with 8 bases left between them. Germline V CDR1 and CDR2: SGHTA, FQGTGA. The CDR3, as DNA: TGTGCCAGCAGCCCAGGACAGAACACTGAAGCTTTCTTT. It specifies CASSPGQNTEAFF. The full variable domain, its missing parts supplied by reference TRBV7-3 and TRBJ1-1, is GAGVSQTPSNKVTEKGKYVELRCDPISGHTALYWYRQSLGQGPEFLIYFQGTGAADDSGLPNDRFFAVRPEGSVSTLKIQRTERGDSAVYLCASSPGQNTEAFFGQGTRLTVV.

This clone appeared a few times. CDR3 protein: CASTMDRDYEQYF. CDR3 DNA: TGTGCCAGCACCATGGACAGGGACTACGAGCAGTACTTC. The chain joins TRBV6-1 to TRBJ2-7, with TRBD1 matching over 8 bases. Unmatched junction bases numbered 5, after V lost 7 bases and J lost 3 bases. Germline V CDR1 and CDR2: MNHNS, SASEGT. The CDR3 spans 13 residues.

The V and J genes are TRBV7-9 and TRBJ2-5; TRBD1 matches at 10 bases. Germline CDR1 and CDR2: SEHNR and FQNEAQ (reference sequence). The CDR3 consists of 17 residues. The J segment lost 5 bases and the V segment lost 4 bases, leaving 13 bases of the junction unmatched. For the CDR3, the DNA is TGTGCCAGCAGCTCCGACGCGGACAGGGGGATTAGGGAGACCCAGTACTTC. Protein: CASSSDADRGIRETQYF.

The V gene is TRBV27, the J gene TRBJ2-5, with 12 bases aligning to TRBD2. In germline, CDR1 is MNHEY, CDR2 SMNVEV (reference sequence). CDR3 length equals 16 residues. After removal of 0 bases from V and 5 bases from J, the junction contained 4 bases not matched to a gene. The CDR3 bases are TGTGCCAGCAGTTTATCGGTGGGGACTAGCGGGGAGACCCAGTACTTC. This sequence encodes CASSLSVGTSGETQYF.

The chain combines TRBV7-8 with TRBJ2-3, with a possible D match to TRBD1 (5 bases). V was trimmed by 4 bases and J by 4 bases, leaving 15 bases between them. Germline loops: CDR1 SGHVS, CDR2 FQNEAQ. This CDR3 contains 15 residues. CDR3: CASSSGRLGPDTQYF. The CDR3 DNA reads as TGTGCCAGCAGCTCAGGGCGTTTGGGCCCAGATACGCAGTATTTT.

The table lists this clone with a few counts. CDR3 sequence reads: CASSVVPETGELFF. The CDR3, as DNA: TGTGCCAGCAGCGTAGTTCCCGAAACGGGGGAACTGTTTTTT. The chain combines TRBV9 with TRBJ1-4; D is perhaps TRBD1 (5 bases). This CDR3 spans 14 amino acids. Between the trimmed V and J ends, which lost 0 bases and 12 bases, there was a span of 15 bases. From germline, CDR1 is SGDLS and CDR2 YYNGEE.

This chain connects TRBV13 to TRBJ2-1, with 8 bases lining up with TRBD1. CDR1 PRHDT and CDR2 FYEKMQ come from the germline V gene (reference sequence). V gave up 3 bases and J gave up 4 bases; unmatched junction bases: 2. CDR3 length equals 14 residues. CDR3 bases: TGTGCCAGCAGCTTTCGGACAGGGTACAATGAGCAGTTCTTC. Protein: CASSFRTGYNEQFF.

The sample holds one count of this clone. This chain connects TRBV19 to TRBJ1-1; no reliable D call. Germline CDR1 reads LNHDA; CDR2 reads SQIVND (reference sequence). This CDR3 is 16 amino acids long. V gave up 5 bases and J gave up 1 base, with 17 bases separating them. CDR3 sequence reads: CASSPRGRSPNTEAFF. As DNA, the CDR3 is TGTGCCAGTAGTCCTCGGGGTAGATCCCCGAACACTGAAGCTTTCTTT.

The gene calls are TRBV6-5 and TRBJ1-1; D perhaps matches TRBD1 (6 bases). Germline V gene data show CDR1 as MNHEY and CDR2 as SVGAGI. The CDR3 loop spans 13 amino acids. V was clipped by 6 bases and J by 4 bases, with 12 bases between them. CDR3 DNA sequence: TGTGCCAGCAGCGCCGGACAGCTCACTGAAGCTTTCTTT. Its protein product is CASSAGQLTEAFF.

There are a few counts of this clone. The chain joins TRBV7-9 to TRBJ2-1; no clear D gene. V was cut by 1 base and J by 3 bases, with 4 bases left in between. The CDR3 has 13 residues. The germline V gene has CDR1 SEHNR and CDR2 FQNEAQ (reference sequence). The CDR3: CASSLDSYNEQFF. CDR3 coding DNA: TGTGCCAGCAGCTTAGACAGCTACAATGAGCAGTTCTTC.

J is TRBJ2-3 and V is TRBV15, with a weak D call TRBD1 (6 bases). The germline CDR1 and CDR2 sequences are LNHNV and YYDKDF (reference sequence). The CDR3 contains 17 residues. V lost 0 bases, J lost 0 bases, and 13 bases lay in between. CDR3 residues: CATSRDPSGVSTDTQYF. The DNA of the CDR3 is TGTGCCACCAGCAGAGATCCGTCAGGGGTTAGCACAGATACGCAGTATTTT.

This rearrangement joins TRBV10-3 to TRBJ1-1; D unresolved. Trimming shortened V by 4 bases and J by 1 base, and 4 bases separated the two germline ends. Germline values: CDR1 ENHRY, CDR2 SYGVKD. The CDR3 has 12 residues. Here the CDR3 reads CAISGGNTEAFF. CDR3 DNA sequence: TGTGCCATCAGTGGCGGGAACACTGAAGCTTTCTTT.

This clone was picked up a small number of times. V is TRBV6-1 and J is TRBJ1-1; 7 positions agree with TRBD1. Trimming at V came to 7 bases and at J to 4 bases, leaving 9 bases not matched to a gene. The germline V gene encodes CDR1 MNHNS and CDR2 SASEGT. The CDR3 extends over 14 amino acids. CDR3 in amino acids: CASIQDRDGTEAFF. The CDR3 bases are TGTGCCAGCATCCAAGACAGGGACGGCACTGAAGCTTTCTTT.

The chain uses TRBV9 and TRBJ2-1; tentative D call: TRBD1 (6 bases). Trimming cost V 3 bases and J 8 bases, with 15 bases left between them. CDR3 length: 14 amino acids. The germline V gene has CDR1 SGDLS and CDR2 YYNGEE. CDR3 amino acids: CASSETGDEDEQFF. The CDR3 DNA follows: TGTGCCAGCAGCGAGACAGGAGATGAGGATGAGCAGTTCTTC.

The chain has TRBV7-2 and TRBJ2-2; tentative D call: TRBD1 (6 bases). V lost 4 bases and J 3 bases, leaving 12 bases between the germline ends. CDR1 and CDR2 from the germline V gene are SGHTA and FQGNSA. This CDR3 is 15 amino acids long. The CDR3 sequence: CASSSRQDYTGELFF. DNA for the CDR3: TGTGCCAGCAGCTCAAGACAGGACTACACCGGGGAGCTGTTTTTT.